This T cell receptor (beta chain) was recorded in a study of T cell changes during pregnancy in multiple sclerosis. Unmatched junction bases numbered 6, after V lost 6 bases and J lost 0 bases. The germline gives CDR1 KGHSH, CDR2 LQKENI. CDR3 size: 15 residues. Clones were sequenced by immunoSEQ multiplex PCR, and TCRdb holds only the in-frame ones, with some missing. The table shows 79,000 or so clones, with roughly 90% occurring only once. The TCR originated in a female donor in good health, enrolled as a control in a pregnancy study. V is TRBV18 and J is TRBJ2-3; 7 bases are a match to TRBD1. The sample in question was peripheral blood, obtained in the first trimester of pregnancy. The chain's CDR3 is CASSPDRVSTDTQYF. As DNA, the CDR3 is TGTGCCAGCTCTCCCGACAGGGTGAGCACAGATACGCAGTATTTT.